A single sample is the source of the 21 T cell receptor beta chains below, sequenced in a study of cytomegalovirus exposure and HLA in healthy donors. With 60 Vbeta and 13 Jbeta primers, the PCR was carried out. Sequenced by immunoSEQ multiplex PCR; TCRdb stores in-frame clones only, minus some. The table has 250,000 to 350,000 clones, roughly 90% seen once. Material: PBMCs. The receptors were gathered from a man in his forties or fifties in good health and CMV-seropositive.

This chain joins TRBV4-1 and TRBJ2-1, with 8 bases fitting TRBD1. CDR1 and CDR2 (germline): MGHRA, YSYEKL. V shed 1 base, J shed 3 bases, and the junction held 5 bases outside the gene matches. The CDR3 extends over 16 amino acids. CDR3 sequence (DNA): TGCGCCAGCAGCCAAGGTGAGACAGGGGTCTACAATGAGCAGTTCTTC. It specifies CASSQGETGVYNEQFF.

This chain connects TRBV7-9 to TRBJ2-5; 8 bases line up with TRBD1. Germline V gene data show CDR1 as SEHNR and CDR2 as FQNEAQ (reference sequence). V dropped 5 bases and J dropped 1; count of bases not matched to a gene: 12. This CDR3 has 17 residues. CDR3 region: CASSPFRGLVGQETQYF. CDR3 nucleotides: TGTGCCAGCAGCCCTTTCAGGGGGCTGGTGGGCCAAGAGACCCAGTACTTC.

This chain connects TRBV7-9 to TRBJ1-2, with a weak D call TRBD1 (5 bases). V shed 1 base and J shed 6 bases, with 9 bases lying between them. Germline values: CDR1 SEHNR, CDR2 FQNEAQ (reference sequence). The CDR3 runs to 13 residues. The CDR3 reads CASSLGQSHGYTF. Written as DNA, the CDR3 is TGTGCCAGCAGCTTAGGACAGAGCCATGGCTACACCTTC.

The chain employs TRBV6-1 and TRBJ1-2, with D possibly matching TRBD1 (6 bases). The V end was cut by 6 bases, the J end by 1 base, with 12 bases between. This CDR3 is built from 14 residues. Germline V gene data show CDR1 as MNHNS and CDR2 as SASEGT. The CDR3 DNA reads as TGTGCCAGCAGCCGTGACAGGAATAACTATGGCTACACCTTC. It codes for CASSRDRNNYGYTF.

The V gene is TRBV28, the J gene TRBJ2-3, with 7 nucleotides matching TRBD2. V shed 5 bases and J 1 base; nucleotides not matched to a gene: 6. This CDR3 is 15 amino acids long. Germline-derived CDR1 and CDR2 are MDHEN and SYDVKM. The CDR3 DNA reads TGTGCCAGCAGTGCTGGACTAGGCGGCACAGATACGCAGTATTTT. This gives the protein CASSAGLGGTDTQYF.

V is TRBV6-5 and J is TRBJ2-7, with 10 bases lining up with TRBD2. There are 15 residues in the CDR3. The J segment lost 1 base and the V segment lost 5 bases, leaving 5 bases of the junction unmatched. CDR1 is MNHEY, CDR2 SVGAGI, per germline. As DNA, the CDR3 is TGTGCCAGCAGTCGAGCGGGAGGGGGGTCCTACGAGCAGTACTTC. Translated: CASSRAGGGSYEQYF.

The CDR3 reads CASTDGGAGNTIYF. The DNA for the CDR3 is TGTGCCAGCACGGATGGGGGCGCGGGAAACACCATATATTTT. V usage is TRBV28 and J usage is TRBJ1-3; perhaps TRBD1 as D (6 bases). V lost 7 bases and J lost 4, with 14 bases in between. The CDR3 consists of 14 residues. Germline CDR1 MDHEN, CDR2 SYDVKM. The full variable domain, completed using reference TRBV28 and TRBJ1-3, is DVKVTQSSRYLVKRTGEKVFLECVQDMDHENMFWYRQDPGLGLRLIYFSYDVKMKEKGDIPEGYSVSREKKERFSLILESASTNQTSMYLCASTDGGAGNTIYFGEGSWLTVV.

The chain recombines TRBV5-4 with TRBJ2-7, with 9 bases that match TRBD1. Germline CDR1 reads SGHNT; CDR2 reads YYREEE (reference sequence). The V and J ends lost 4 bases and 6 bases, in that order; junction bases with no gene match: 8. CDR3 length equals 14 residues. The CDR3 loop reads CASSLGQGGTEQYF. The CDR3 DNA is TGTGCCAGCAGCCTGGGACAGGGCGGGACCGAGCAGTACTTC.

This clone was counted once. The chain couples TRBV7-9 to TRBJ2-7; possible D gene TRBD2, 6 bases. The CDR3 length is 15 residues. Germline V gives CDR1 SEHNR, CDR2 FQNEAQ (reference sequence). With 4 bases removed from V and 7 bases from J, the gap between germline ends came to 20 bases. CDR3 sequence reads: CASSYPAGGKWEQYF. CDR3 DNA: TGTGCCAGCAGCTACCCGGCTGGGGGGAAGTGGGAGCAGTACTTC.

V is TRBV29-1 and J is TRBJ2-7; tentative D call: TRBD2 (6 bases). The CDR3 totals 13 residues. V was trimmed by 7 bases and J by 6 bases, leaving 19 bases between them. Germline CDR1 SQVTM, CDR2 ANQGSEA. CDR3 bases: TGCAGCGCCACAGGAGGGGTGAATTTCGAGCAGTACTTC. Its protein product is CSATGGVNFEQYF.

The J gene is TRBJ2-1, the V gene TRBV7-3, with D possibly matching TRBD2 (6 bases). The CDR3 totals 17 residues. Germline CDR1 SGHTA, CDR2 FQGTGA. V was clipped by 2 bases and J by 9 bases, with 23 bases between them. CDR3 region: CASSLLRTMEGPGEQFF. CDR3 in DNA: TGTGCCAGCAGCTTATTGCGGACAATGGAGGGGCCTGGTGAGCAGTTCTTC.

The chain joins TRBV7-6 to TRBJ2-7, with 9 bases that match TRBD2. Looked up from germline, CDR1 is SGHVS and CDR2 is FNYEAQ. Trimming took 4 bases from V and 2 from J; bases not matched to a gene: 6. The CDR3 is 15 residues long. The CDR3 loop is CASSSGLAPTYEQYF. The CDR3 nucleotides are TGTGCCAGCAGCTCCGGACTAGCGCCGACCTACGAGCAGTACTTC.

The gene calls are TRBV4-1 and TRBJ2-5; 10 bases align to TRBD2. The DNA end is more similar to TRBJ2-7, so the J call may be wrong. This CDR3 has 15 residues. Germline V gene data show CDR1 as MGHRA and CDR2 as YSYEKL. The CDR3 coding sequence is TGCGCCAGCAGCCCGTGGACTAGCGGTACCTACGAGCAGTACTTC. This encodes CASSPWTSGTYEQYF.

This chain links TRBV4-1 with TRBJ2-1; D is ambiguous. V lost 1 base, J lost 5 bases, and 15 bases lay in between. Germline V lookup: CDR1 MGHRA, CDR2 YSYEKL. CDR3 size: 16 residues. The CDR3 DNA reads TGCGCCAGCAGCCAAGGACCCCGCGACACCAACAATGAGCAGTTCTTC. It specifies CASSQGPRDTNNEQFF.

The V and J genes are TRBV27 and TRBJ2-1; TRBD2 aligns across 10 bases. The V gene end was trimmed by 10 bases and the J gene end by 10 bases; junction bases not matched to a gene: 4. Germline loops: CDR1 MNHEY, CDR2 SMNVEV (reference sequence). This CDR3 has 11 residues. The CDR3 loop reads CATLGLAEQFF. In nucleotides, the CDR3 is TGTGCCACCTTGGGACTAGCGGAGCAGTTCTTC.

In DNA, the CDR3 is TGTGCCAGCAGTGGACGCAGGGCCGGCTCCCAGGAGACCCAGTACTTC. Residues: CASSGRRAGSQETQYF. V usage is TRBV2 and J usage is TRBJ2-5; D is possibly TRBD1 (5 bases). Germline values: CDR1 SNHLY, CDR2 FYNNEI. The length of the CDR3 is 16 residues. The V end was cut by 4 bases, the J end by 5 bases, with 20 bases between.

The chain couples TRBV5-1 to TRBJ1-1; D is perhaps TRBD1 (5 bases). V lost 3 bases and J lost 1, with 7 bases in between. This CDR3 spans 13 amino acids. Per germline, CDR1 SGHRS and CDR2 YFSETQ. The CDR3 DNA reads as TGCGCCAGCAGCTGGACACAGAACACTGAAGCTTTCTTT. Protein sequence: CASSWTQNTEAFF.

The chain carries TRBV5-8 and TRBJ2-3, with 8 bases that match TRBD1. J gave up 7 bases and V 4 bases, and 11 bases lay outside the gene matches. This CDR3 has 15 residues. Germline V gives CDR1 SGHTS, CDR2 YDEGEE. CDR3: CASSGDRSYSYTQYF. The CDR3 nucleotides are TGTGCCAGCAGCGGGGACAGGTCCTATAGTTATACGCAGTATTTT.

This chain joins TRBV5-1 and TRBJ1-1; the match to TRBD1 covers 8 bases. CDR1 is SGHRS and CDR2 is YFSETQ in the germline V gene. CDR3 length: 14 residues. Losses at the gene ends were 4 bases for V and 3 bases for J; bases not matched to a gene: 5. In nucleotides, the CDR3 is TGCGCCAGCAGCCTTCCGGACAGGGACACTGAAGCTTTCTTT. Translating gives CASSLPDRDTEAFF.

The chain links TRBV2 to TRBJ2-2, with a possible D match to TRBD1 (5 bases). Trimming pared 6 bases from V and 5 bases from J, leaving 10 bases between. CDR3 length: 13 residues. The germline V gene encodes CDR1 SNHLY and CDR2 FYNNEI. CDR3 region: CASRIRQTGELFF. Written as DNA, the CDR3 is TGTGCCAGCAGGATACGACAGACCGGGGAGCTGTTTTTT.

The chain links TRBV6-6 to TRBJ1-5, with 7 bases that match TRBD1. In germline, CDR1 is MNHNY, CDR2 SVGAGI (reference sequence). This CDR3 comprises 13 residues. V lost 5 bases to trimming and J lost 6 bases; unmatched junction nucleotides: 4. CDR3 nucleotide sequence: TGTGCCAGCAGTCAGGGGGTAGCTCAGCCCCAGCATTTT. As protein: CASSQGVAQPQHF.